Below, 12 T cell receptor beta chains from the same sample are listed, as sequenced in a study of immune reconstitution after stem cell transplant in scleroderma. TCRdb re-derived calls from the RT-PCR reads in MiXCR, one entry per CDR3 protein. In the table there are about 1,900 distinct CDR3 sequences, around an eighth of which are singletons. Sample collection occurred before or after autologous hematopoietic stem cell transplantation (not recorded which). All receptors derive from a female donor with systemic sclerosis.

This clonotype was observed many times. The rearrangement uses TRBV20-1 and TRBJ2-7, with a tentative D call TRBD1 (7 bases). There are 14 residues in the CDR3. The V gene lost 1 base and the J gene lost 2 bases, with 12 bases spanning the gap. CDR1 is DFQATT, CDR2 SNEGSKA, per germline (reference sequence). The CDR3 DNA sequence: TGCAGTGCTAGAGTACCAGGGGGGACCTACGAGCAGTACTTC. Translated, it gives CSARVPGGTYEQYF.

For the CDR3, the DNA is TGTGCCAGCAGCTCCCCGTGGACAGGGGGCCTTGACGAGCAGTACTTC. This encodes CASSSPWTGGLDEQYF. The rearrangement links TRBV7-9 to TRBJ2-7; 11 bases match TRBD1. J was trimmed by 5 bases and V by 4 bases; bases with no gene match: 10. CDR1 and CDR2 from the germline V gene are SEHNR and FQNEAQ (reference sequence). There are 16 residues in the CDR3.

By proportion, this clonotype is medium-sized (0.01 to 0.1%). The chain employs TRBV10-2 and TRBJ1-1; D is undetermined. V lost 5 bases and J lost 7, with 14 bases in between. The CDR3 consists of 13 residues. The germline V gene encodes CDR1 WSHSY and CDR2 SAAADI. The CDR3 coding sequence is TGCGCCAGCAGTAATGGACTATTAAGTGAAGCTTTCTTT. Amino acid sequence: CASSNGLLSEAFF.

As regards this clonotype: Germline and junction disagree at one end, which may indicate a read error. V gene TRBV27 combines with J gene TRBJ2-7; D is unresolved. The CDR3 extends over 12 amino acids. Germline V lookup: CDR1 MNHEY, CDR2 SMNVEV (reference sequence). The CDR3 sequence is CAGSFVGNEQYF. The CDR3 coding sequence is TGTGCCGGCAGTTTCGTGGGGAACGAGCAGTACTTC.

The CDR3 is CATQSGEGNTQYF. The CDR3 nucleotides read TGTGCCACCCAGAGCGGGGAGGGGAATACGCAGTATTTT. The V and J genes are TRBV6-1 and TRBJ2-3; the match to TRBD2 covers 7 bases. This CDR3 has 13 residues. V gave up 10 bases and J gave up 7 bases; unmatched junction bases: 11. In germline, CDR1 is MNHNS, CDR2 SASEGT.

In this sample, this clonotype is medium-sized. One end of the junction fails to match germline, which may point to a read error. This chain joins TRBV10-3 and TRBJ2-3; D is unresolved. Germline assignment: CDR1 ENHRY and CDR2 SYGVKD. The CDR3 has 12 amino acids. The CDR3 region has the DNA TGTGCCATCAGTGAAGCCCAAGGCCCGCCAGTTTTT. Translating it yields CAISEAQGPPVF.

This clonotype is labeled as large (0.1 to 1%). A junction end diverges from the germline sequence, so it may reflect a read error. The chain's CDR3 is CASSYPGTDATF. DNA for the CDR3: TGTGCCAGCAGTTACCCCGGGACCGATGCAACTTTT. The chain links TRBV6-5 to TRBJ1-2; tentatively, D is TRBD1 (5 bases). Germline values: CDR1 MNHEY, CDR2 SVGAGI. The CDR3 length is 12 residues.

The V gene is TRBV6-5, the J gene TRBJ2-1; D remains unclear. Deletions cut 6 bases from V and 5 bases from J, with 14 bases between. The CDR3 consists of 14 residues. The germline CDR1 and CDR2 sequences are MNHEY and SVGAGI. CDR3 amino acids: CASSLLRTDNEQFF. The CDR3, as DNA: TGTGCCAGCAGCCTCCTTAGGACGGACAATGAGCAGTTCTTC.

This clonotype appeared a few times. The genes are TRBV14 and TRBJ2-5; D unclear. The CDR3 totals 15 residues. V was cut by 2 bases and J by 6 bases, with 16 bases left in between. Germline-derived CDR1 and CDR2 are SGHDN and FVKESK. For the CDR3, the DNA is TGTGCCAGCAGCCAACCTGATTGGCCCTGGCAGACCCAGTACTTC. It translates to CASSQPDWPWQTQYF.

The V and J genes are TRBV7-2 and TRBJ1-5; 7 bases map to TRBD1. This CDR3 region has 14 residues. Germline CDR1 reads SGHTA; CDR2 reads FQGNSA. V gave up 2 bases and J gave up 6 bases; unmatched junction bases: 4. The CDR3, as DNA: TGTGCCAGCAGCTTACGACAGGGTGGTCAGCCCCAGCATTTT. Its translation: CASSLRQGGQPQHF.

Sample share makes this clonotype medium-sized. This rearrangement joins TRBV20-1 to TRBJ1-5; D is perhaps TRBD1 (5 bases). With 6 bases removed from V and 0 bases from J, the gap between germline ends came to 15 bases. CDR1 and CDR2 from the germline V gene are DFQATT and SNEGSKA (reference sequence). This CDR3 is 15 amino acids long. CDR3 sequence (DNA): TGCAGTGCCGAACTCCCCGGGACTAGCAATCAGCCCCAGCATTTT. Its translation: CSAELPGTSNQPQHF.

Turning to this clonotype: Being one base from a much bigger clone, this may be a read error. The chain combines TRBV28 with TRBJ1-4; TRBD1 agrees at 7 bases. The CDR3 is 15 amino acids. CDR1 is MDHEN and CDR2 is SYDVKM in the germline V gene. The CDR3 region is CASTAWDSWGEKLSF. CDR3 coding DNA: TGTGCCAGCACCGCCTGGGACAGCTGGGGTGAAAAACTGTCTTTT.